Following are 13 T cell receptor beta chains from one sample sequenced in a study of blood T cell repertoires in COVID-19. Sequencing was performed with immunoSEQ multiplex PCR; in TCRdb, only in-frame clones are kept and a portion is missing. The table records about 170,000 clones, approximately 82% of them present only once. The sequenced sample consisted of peripheral blood. Receptors were obtained from a woman of 80 years or more with acute or convalescent COVID-19.

This clone was observed a few times. The V gene is TRBV21-1, the J gene TRBJ2-1; the table names TRBD2, a call not compared with the DNA. TRBV21-1 is a known pseudogene. This CDR3 has 13 amino acids. Here the CDR3 reads CASSAWTSNEQFF. CDR3 bases: TGTGCCAGCAGCGCCTGGACTAGTAATGAGCAGTTCTTC.

This clone has a handful of counts. V usage is TRBV11-3 and J usage is TRBJ2-1; 11 positions match TRBD2. The CDR3 runs 15 residues. Germline CDR1 and CDR2: SGHNT and YENEEA. Trimming took 5 bases from V and 3 from J; bases not matched to a gene: 3. The CDR3 nucleotides are TGTGCCAGCAGCCAGGGACTAGCGGTCTACAATGAGCAGTTCTTC. Amino acids: CASSQGLAVYNEQFF.

This clone was counted a single time. CDR3 loop: CAETGGRNTEAFF. The CDR3 nucleotides are TGTGCCGAAACAGGGGGCAGAAACACTGAAGCTTTCTTT. This chain links TRBV7-2 with TRBJ1-1, with TRBD1 matching 9 bases. Trimming cost V 11 bases and J 2 bases; bases outside gene matches: 6. CDR1 is SGHTA and CDR2 is FQGNSA in the germline V gene. The CDR3 has 13 residues.

This chain links TRBV19 with TRBJ1-5; D gene unclear. V lost 4 bases and J lost 7, with 14 bases in between. Germline CDR1 reads LNHDA; CDR2 reads SQIVND (reference sequence). The length of the CDR3 is 14 residues. The CDR3 DNA follows: TGTGCCAGTAGTACGGGTCAACGAGGCCAGCCCCAGCATTTT. This translates into CASSTGQRGQPQHF.

This chain links TRBV6-5 with TRBJ2-2, with TRBD2 matching 10 bases. The V gene's germline CDR1 is MNHEY and CDR2 SVGAGI. The CDR3 consists of 16 residues. V gave up 2 bases and J gave up 6 bases; unmatched junction bases: 6. The DNA of the CDR3 is TGTGCCAGCAGTTACCTCAGCGGGAGGGCCTCCGGGGAGCTGTTTTTT. It yields the protein CASSYLSGRASGELFF.

The gene calls are TRBV5-8 and TRBJ1-1, with 9 bases matching TRBD1. The CDR3 is 17 amino acids. J gave up 0 bases and V 4 bases, and 10 bases lay outside the gene matches. CDR1 SGHTS and CDR2 YDEGEE come from the germline V gene. This chain's CDR3 is CASSALSRDRVNTEAFF. In DNA, the CDR3 is TGTGCCAGCAGCGCATTATCCCGGGACAGGGTGAACACTGAAGCTTTCTTT.

To note about this clone: Germline is not matched at one junction end, which may reflect a read error. The V call is TRBV5-1, the J call TRBJ2-7; 7 bases fit TRBD1. The CDR3 is 14 residues long. The V gene's germline CDR1 is SGHRS and CDR2 YFSETQ. This CDR3 reads CANSLDRRAYEQYF. The CDR3 DNA reads TGCGCCAACAGCTTGGACAGGAGAGCCTACGAGCAGTACTTC. The full variable domain, its missing parts supplied by reference TRBV5-1 and TRBJ2-7, is KAGVTQTPRYLIKTRGQQVTLSCSPISGHRSVSWYQQTPGQGLQFLFEYFSETQRNKGNFPGRFSGRQFSNSRSEMNVSTLELGDSALYLCANSLDRRAYEQYFGPGTRLTVT.

The chain links TRBV11-2 to TRBJ2-7; 9 nucleotides line up with TRBD2. In germline, CDR1 is SGHAT, CDR2 FQNNGV. The CDR3 has 15 amino acids. J was trimmed by 3 bases and V by 5 bases; bases with no gene match: 8. The CDR3 loop reads CASSPSVAGDYEQYF. The DNA of the CDR3 is TGTGCCAGCAGCCCCTCGGTAGCGGGAGACTACGAGCAGTACTTC.

This chain joins TRBV5-1 and TRBJ1-4; 9 nucleotides line up with TRBD1. V was clipped by 3 bases and J by 7 bases; unmatched bases: 4. This CDR3 region has 14 residues. In germline, CDR1 is SGHRS, CDR2 YFSETQ. The DNA for the CDR3 is TGCGCCAGCAGCTCCGGACAGGGGAGTGAAAAACTGTTTTTT. Translating gives CASSSGQGSEKLFF. The full variable domain, in which reference TRBV5-1 and TRBJ1-4 provide the parts outside the CDR3, is KAGVTQTPRYLIKTRGQQVTLSCSPISGHRSVSWYQQTPGQGLQFLFEYFSETQRNKGNFPGRFSGRQFSNSRSEMNVSTLELGDSALYLCASSSGQGSEKLFFGSGTQLSVL.

The V call is TRBV5-4, the J call TRBJ1-1; 8 bases are shared with TRBD1. The CDR3 extends over 13 amino acids. After removal of 0 bases from V and 11 bases from J, the junction contained 6 bases not matched to a gene. Germline CDR1 is SGHNT and CDR2 is YYREEE (reference sequence). The CDR3, as DNA: TGTGCCAGCAGCTTGGCTGGACAGGGCTGGGCTTTCTTT. Translating gives CASSLAGQGWAFF.

This clone came up a few times. This chain uses TRBV7-9 with TRBJ2-7, with 7 bases fitting TRBD2. V gave up 4 bases and J gave up 4 bases; unmatched junction bases: 7. This CDR3 has 14 amino acids. Germline loops: CDR1 SEHNR, CDR2 FQNEAQ (reference sequence). The CDR3 sequence is CASSSLGGSYEQYF. In DNA form, the CDR3 reads TGTGCCAGCAGCTCCCTGGGCGGGAGTTACGAGCAGTACTTC.

The rearrangement uses TRBV4-1 and TRBJ1-4; no clear D gene. CDR3 length: 13 amino acids. Deletions cut 8 bases from V and 8 bases from J, with 15 bases between. In germline, CDR1 is MGHRA, CDR2 YSYEKL. In nucleotides, the CDR3 is TGCGCCAGCGGCCGGCTTATTGGCGAAAAACTGTTTTTT. It is translated as CASGRLIGEKLFF.

The V call is TRBV6-6, the J call TRBJ2-7; a possible D gene is TRBD2 (5 bases). V was trimmed by 2 bases and J by 2 bases, leaving 10 bases between them. The CDR3 is made up of 14 amino acids. Per germline, CDR1 MNHNY and CDR2 SVGAGI (reference sequence). The CDR3 DNA sequence: TGTGCCAGCAGTTACGGGAGTGTACCCTACGAGCAGTACTTC. It is translated as CASSYGSVPYEQYF.